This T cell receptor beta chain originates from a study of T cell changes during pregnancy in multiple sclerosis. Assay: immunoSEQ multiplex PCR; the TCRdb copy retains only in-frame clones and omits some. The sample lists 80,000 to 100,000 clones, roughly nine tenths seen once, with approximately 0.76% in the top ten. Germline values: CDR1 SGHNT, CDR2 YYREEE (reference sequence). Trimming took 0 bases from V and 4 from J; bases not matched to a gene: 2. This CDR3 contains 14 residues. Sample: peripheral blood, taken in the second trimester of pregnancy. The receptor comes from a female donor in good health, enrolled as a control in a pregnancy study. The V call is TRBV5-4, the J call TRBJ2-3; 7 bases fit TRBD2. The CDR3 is CASSLVRGADTQYF. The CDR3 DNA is TGTGCCAGCAGCTTGGTTCGGGGGGCAGATACGCAGTATTTT.